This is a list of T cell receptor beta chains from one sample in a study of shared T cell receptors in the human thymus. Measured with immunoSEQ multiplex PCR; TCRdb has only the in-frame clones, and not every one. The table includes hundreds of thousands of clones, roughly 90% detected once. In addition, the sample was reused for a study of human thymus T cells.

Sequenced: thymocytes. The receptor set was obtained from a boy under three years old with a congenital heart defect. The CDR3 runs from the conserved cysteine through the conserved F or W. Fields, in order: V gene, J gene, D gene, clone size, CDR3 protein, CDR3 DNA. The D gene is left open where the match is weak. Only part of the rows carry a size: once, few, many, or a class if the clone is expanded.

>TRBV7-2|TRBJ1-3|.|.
CASSLGTSTRSTIYF
TGTGCCAGCAGCCTCGGGACATCTACCAGGAGCACCATATATTTT
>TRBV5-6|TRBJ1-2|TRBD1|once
CASSEGQGPYYGYTF
TGTGCCAGCAGCGAGGGACAGGGGCCTTACTATGGCTACACCTTC
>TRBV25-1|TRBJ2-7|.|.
CASSGFPGNEQYF
TGTGCCAGCAGTGGCTTCCCGGGGAACGAGCAGTACTTC
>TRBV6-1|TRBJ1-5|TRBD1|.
CATEGQPNQPQHF
TGTGCCACCGAGGGACAGCCCAATCAGCCCCAGCATTTT
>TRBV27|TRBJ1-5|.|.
CASSLTGNNNQPQHF
TGTGCCAGCAGTTTAACAGGGAACAACAATCAGCCCCAGCATTTT
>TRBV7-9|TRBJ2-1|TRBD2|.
CASSLWTSGLLYNEQFF
TGTGCCAGCAGCTTGTGGACTAGCGGGCTTCTTTACAATGAGCAGTTCTTC
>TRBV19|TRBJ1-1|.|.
CASMEEGVTEAFF
TGTGCCAGTATGGAAGAGGGAGTGACTGAAGCTTTCTTT
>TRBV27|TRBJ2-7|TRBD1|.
CASSFAGGEQYF
TGTGCCAGCAGTTTCGCAGGGGGCGAGCAGTACTTC
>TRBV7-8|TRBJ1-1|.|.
CASSPRWRDTEAFF
TGTGCCAGCAGCCCCAGGTGGCGGGACACTGAAGCTTTCTTT
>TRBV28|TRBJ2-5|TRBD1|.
CASSLDRVKDF
TGTGCCAGCAGTTTAGACAGGGTAAAGGACTTC
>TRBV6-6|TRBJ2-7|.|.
CASSYSPGATYEQYF
TGTGCCAGCAGTTACTCTCCAGGGGCAACCTACGAGCAGTACTTC
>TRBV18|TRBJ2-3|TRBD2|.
CASSPLAGVGDTQYF
TGTGCCAGCTCACCCTTAGCGGGAGTAGGAGATACGCAGTATTTT
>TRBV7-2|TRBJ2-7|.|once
CASSLTVYEQYF
TGTGCCAGCAGCTTGACAGTTTACGAGCAGTACTTC
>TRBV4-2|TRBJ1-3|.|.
CASSHYTWPDGPYTIYF
TGTGCCAGCAGCCATTACACATGGCCCGATGGTCCGTACACCATATATTTT
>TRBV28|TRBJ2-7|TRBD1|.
CASSPRAPDRAPYEQYF
TGTGCCAGCAGTCCACGTGCCCCGGACAGGGCTCCCTACGAGCAGTACTTC
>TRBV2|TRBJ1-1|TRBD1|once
CASAQPRGLGNTEAFF
TGTGCCAGCGCCCAACCCAGGGGGCTTGGGAACACTGAAGCTTTCTTT
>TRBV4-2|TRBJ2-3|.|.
CASSQVSPGTQYF
TGTGCCAGCAGCCAAGTGTCTCCAGGAACGCAGTATTTT
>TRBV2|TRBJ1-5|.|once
CASSDGQRLTSNQPQHF
TGTGCCAGCAGTGATGGACAGAGGTTGACTAGCAATCAGCCCCAGCATTTT
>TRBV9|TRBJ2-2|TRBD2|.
CASSPDLAGIANTGELFF
TGTGCCAGCAGCCCAGATCTAGCGGGAATCGCGAACACCGGGGAGCTGTTTTTT
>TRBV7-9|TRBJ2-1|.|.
CASNPGVGAYNEQFF
TGTGCCAGCAACCCTGGTGTGGGCGCATACAATGAGCAGTTCTTC
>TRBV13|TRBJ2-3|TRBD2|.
CASSCSAGESGGDTQYF
TGTGCCAGCAGTTGTTCAGCGGGAGAATCTGGGGGTGATACGCAGTATTTT
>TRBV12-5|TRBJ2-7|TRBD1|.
CASGLVDPGTGSCEQYF
TGTGCTAGTGGTTTGGTCGACCCTGGGACAGGTTCATGCGAGCAGTACTTC
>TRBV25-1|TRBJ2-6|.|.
CASSASWACGANVLTF
TGTGCCAGCAGTGCATCCTGGGCGTGTGGGGCCAACGTCCTGACTTTC
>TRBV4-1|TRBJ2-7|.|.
CASSLGPGYEQYF
TGCGCCAGCAGCCTCGGCCCAGGCTACGAGCAGTACTTC
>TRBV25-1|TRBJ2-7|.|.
CASSEYIRGFSYEQYF
TGTGCCAGCAGTGAATATATCAGGGGCTTCTCCTACGAGCAGTACTTC
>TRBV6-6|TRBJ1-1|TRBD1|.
CASRPMTGRNTEAFF
TGTGCCAGCAGGCCCATGACAGGGAGGAACACTGAAGCTTTCTTT
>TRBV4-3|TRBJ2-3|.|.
CASSQEGRSGTPSTDTQYF
TGCGCCAGCAGCCAAGAAGGGCGGTCCGGGACACCTAGCACAGATACGCAGTATTTT
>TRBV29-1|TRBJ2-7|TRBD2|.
CSVEVTLQRGPYEQYF
TGCAGCGTTGAAGTCACGCTACAGCGGGGACCCTACGAGCAGTACTTC
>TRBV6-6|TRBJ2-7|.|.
CASSDYEYEQYF
TGTGCCAGCAGTGACTACGAGTACGAGCAGTACTTC